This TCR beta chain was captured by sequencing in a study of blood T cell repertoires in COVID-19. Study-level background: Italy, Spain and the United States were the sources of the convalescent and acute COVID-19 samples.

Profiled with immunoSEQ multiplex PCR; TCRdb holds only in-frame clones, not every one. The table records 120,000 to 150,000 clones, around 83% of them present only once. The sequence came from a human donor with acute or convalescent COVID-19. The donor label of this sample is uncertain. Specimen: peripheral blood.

The CDR3 spells CASMKAGSVFYGYTF. In DNA form, the CDR3 reads TGTGCCAGCATGAAAGCGGGAAGCGTCTTCTATGGCTACACCTTC. The genes are TRBV6-5 and TRBJ1-2; no reliable D call. Trimming left V 7 bases short and J 4 bases short, with 19 bases between. The CDR3 contains 15 residues. Germline CDR1 reads MNHEY; CDR2 reads SVGAGI.